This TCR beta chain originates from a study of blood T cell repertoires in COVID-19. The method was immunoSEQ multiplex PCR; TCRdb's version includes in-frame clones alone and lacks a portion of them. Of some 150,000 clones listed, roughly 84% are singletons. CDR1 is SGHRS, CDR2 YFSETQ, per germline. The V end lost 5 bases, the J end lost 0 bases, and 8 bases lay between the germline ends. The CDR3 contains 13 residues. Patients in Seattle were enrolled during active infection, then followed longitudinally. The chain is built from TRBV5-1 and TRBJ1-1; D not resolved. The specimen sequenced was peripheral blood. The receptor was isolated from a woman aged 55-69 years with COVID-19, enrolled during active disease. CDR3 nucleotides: TGCGCCAGCAGGGACGGGGTGAACACTGAAGCTTTCTTT. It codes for CASRDGVNTEAFF.